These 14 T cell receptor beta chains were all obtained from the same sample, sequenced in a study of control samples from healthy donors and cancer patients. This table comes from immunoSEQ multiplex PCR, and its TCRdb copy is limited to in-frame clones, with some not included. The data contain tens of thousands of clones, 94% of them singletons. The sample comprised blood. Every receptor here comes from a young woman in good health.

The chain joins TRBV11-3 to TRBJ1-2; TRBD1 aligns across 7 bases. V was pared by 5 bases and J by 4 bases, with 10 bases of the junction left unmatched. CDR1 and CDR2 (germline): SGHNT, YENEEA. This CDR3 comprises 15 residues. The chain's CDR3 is CASSLGPGQIYGYTF. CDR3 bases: TGTGCCAGCAGCCTAGGCCCGGGACAGATCTATGGCTACACCTTC.

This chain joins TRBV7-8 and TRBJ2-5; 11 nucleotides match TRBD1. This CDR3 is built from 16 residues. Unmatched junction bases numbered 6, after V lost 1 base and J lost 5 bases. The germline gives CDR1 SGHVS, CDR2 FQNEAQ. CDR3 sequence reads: CASSLGRDRGWETQYF. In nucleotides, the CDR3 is TGTGCCAGCAGCTTAGGACGGGACAGGGGGTGGGAGACCCAGTACTTC.

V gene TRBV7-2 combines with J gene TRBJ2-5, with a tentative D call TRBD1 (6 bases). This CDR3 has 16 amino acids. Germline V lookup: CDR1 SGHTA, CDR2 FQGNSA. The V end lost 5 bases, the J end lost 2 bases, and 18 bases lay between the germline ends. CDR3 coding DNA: TGTGCCAGCAGCAAGACAGGTACGAGAATACAAGAGACCCAGTACTTC. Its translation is CASSKTGTRIQETQYF.

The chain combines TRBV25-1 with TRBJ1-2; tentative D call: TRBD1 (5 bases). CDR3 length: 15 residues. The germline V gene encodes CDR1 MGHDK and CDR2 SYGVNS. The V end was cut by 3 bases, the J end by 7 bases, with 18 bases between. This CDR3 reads CASSEGQGIVRGYTF. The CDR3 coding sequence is TGTGCCAGCAGTGAGGGCCAGGGAATTGTTCGTGGCTACACCTTC.

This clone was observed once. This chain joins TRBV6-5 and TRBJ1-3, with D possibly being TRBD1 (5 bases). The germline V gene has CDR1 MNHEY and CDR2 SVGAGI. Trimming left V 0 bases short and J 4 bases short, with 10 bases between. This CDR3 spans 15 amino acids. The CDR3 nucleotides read TGTGCCAGCAGTTACTCCGGGGCGGTCGGAAACACCATATATTTT. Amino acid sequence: CASSYSGAVGNTIYF.

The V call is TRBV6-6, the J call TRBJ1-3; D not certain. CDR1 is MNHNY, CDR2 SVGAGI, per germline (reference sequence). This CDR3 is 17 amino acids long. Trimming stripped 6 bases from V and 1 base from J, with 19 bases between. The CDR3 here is CASRRGSRIISGNTIYF. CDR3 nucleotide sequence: TGTGCCAGCAGACGAGGGTCAAGGATCATATCTGGAAACACCATATATTTT.

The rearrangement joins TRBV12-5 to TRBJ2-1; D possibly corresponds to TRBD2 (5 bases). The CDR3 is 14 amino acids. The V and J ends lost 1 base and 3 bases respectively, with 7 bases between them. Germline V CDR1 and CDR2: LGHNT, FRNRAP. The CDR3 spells CASGLDRDYNEQFF. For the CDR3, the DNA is TGTGCTAGTGGTTTGGACCGGGACTACAATGAGCAGTTCTTC. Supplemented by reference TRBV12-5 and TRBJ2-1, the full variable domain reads DARVTQTPRHKVTEMGQEVTMRCQPILGHNTVFWYRQTMMQGLELLAYFRNRAPLDDSGMPKDRFSAEMPDATLATLKIQPSEPRDSAVYFCASGLDRDYNEQFFGPGTRLTVL.

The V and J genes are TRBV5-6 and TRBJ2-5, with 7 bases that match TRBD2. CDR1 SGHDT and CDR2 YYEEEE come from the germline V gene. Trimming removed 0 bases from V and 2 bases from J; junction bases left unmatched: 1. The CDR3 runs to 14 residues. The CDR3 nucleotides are TGTGCCAGCAGCTTGGTGGGAGGGCAAGAGACCCAGTACTTC. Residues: CASSLVGGQETQYF.

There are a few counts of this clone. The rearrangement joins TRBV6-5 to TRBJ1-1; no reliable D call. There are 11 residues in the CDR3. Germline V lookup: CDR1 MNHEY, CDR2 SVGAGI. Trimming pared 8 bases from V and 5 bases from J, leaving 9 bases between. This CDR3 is CASGPPTEAFF. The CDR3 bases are TGTGCCAGCGGTCCACCAACTGAAGCTTTCTTT.

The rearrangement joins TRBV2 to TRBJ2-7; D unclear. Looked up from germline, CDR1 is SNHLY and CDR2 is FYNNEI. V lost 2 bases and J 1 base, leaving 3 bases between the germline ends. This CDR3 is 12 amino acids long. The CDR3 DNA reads TGTGCCAGCAGTGAACTATCCTACGAGCAGTACGTC. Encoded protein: CASSELSYEQYV.

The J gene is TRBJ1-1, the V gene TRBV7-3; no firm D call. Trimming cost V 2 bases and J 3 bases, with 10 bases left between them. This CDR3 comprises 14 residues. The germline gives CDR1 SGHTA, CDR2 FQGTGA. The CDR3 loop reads CASSLLGGDTEAFF. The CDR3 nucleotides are TGTGCCAGCAGCTTACTAGGTGGGGACACTGAAGCTTTCTTT.

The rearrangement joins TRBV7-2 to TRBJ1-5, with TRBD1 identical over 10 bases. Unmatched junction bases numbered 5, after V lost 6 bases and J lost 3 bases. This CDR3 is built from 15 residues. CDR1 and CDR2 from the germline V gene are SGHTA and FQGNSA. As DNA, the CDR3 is TGTGCCAGCAGGCCGGGACAGGGGCACAATCAGCCCCAGCATTTT. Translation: CASRPGQGHNQPQHF.

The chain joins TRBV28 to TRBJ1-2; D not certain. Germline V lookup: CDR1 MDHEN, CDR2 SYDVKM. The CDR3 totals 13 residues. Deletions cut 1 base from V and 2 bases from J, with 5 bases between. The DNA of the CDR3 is TGTGCCAGCAGTTTATTGGGCAACTATGGCTACACCTTC. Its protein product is CASSLLGNYGYTF.

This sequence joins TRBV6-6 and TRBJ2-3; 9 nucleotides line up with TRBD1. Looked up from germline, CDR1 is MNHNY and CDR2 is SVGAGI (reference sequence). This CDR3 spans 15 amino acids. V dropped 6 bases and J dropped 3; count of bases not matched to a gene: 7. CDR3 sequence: CASSSGQGGTDTQYF. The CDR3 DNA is TGTGCCAGCAGCTCGGGACAGGGCGGAACAGATACGCAGTATTTT.